These 13 T cell receptor beta chains were all obtained from the same sample, sequenced in a study of blood T cells in healthy people across ages. With a J-beta primer mix and a sample-barcoded 5' primer, a second PCR ran about 7 to 11 cycles. TCRdb called the 5' RACE reads again in MiXCR, with one record for every CDR3 protein. The sample lists about 290,000 distinct CDR3 sequences; roughly a quarter were seen once. The specimen sequenced was blood. These receptors were collected from a woman aged 65 to 85 in good health.

The table lists this clonotype with a few counts. The chain combines TRBV7-9 with TRBJ2-4; D call uncertain. Trimming pared 5 bases from V and 12 bases from J, leaving 11 bases between. The length of the CDR3 is 11 residues. CDR1 and CDR2 (germline): SEHNR, FQNEAQ (reference sequence). The CDR3 loop reads CASSLGPAQYF. In DNA form, the CDR3 reads TGTGCCAGCAGCCTCGGGCCCGCTCAGTACTTC.

DNA for the CDR3: TGTGCCAGCAGCCTCAGTTTCCAGGGGCACCTAAACTATGGCTACACCTTC. Protein sequence: CASSLSFQGHLNYGYTF. The chain carries TRBV7-6 and TRBJ1-2; D perhaps matches TRBD1 (6 bases). Trimming pared 5 bases from V and 2 bases from J, leaving 21 bases between. Germline lookup yields CDR1 SGHVS and CDR2 FNYEAQ. CDR3 length: 17 amino acids.

The V and J genes are TRBV10-3 and TRBJ2-5, with a tentative D call TRBD2 (5 bases). The assigned J gene may be wrong: the sequence end matches TRBJ2-1 better. This CDR3 is built from 15 residues. Per germline, CDR1 ENHRY and CDR2 SYGVKD. The CDR3 loop reads CAISEVVGGINEQFF. The CDR3 DNA reads TGTGCCATCAGTGAGGTCGTTGGAGGAATCAATGAGCAGTTCTTC.

This clonotype was observed a few times. J is TRBJ1-4 and V is TRBV7-9; D call uncertain. Trimming stripped 1 base from V and 5 bases from J, with 5 bases between. CDR3 size: 13 residues. Germline CDR1 SEHNR, CDR2 FQNEAQ (reference sequence). The CDR3 DNA reads TGTGCCAGCAGCTTAGAGGTCAATGAAAAACTGTTTTTT. This encodes CASSLEVNEKLFF.

The sample holds a few counts of this clonotype. The chain couples TRBV28 to TRBJ1-6; D is undetermined. V was cut by 2 bases and J by 13 bases, with 9 bases left in between. Germline CDR1 MDHEN, CDR2 SYDVKM. The CDR3 loop spans 12 amino acids. In nucleotides, the CDR3 is TGTGCCAGCAGTTTACAGGATGCGCCCCTCCACTTT. This codes for CASSLQDAPLHF.

The chain joins TRBV5-6 to TRBJ2-6; D is undetermined. Trimming stripped 2 bases from V and 3 bases from J, with 6 bases between. Per germline, CDR1 SGHDT and CDR2 YYEEEE. The CDR3 loop spans 14 amino acids. The CDR3 DNA reads TGTGCCAGCAGCTTTTTAAATGGGGCCAACGTCCTGACTTTC. It codes for CASSFLNGANVLTF.

J is TRBJ2-3 and V is TRBV5-5; the D is unclear. The V and J ends lost 3 bases and 1 base respectively, with 3 bases between them. The CDR3 is 12 amino acids. Germline V gene data show CDR1 as SGHKS and CDR2 as YYEKEE (reference sequence). In DNA, the CDR3 is TGTGCCAGCAGCTCGGGCACAGATACGCAGTATTTT. Its translation is CASSSGTDTQYF.

This clonotype was picked up a small number of times. Germline is not matched at one junction end, which may reflect a read error. V gene TRBV2 combines with J gene TRBJ2-4; D is uncertain. The CDR3 totals 15 residues. Germline-derived CDR1 and CDR2 are SNHLY and FYNNEI. The CDR3 sequence: CACSGSESGKNIQYF. CDR3 nucleotides: TGTGCCTGCAGTGGTTCCGAGAGTGGCAAAAACATTCAGTACTTC.

This chain uses TRBV7-2 with TRBJ2-3; TRBD2 aligns across 7 bases. The CDR3 loop spans 16 amino acids. J was trimmed by 1 base and V by 5 bases; bases with no gene match: 9. The germline CDR1 and CDR2 sequences are SGHTA and FQGNSA. The CDR3 sequence is CASSPGLFYGTDTQYF. The CDR3 region has the DNA TGTGCCAGCAGCCCGGGACTATTTTACGGCACAGATACGCAGTATTTT.

This clonotype turned up a few times. The chain couples TRBV5-1 to TRBJ2-3; the match to TRBD2 covers 7 bases. The CDR3 sequence is 16 residues long. In germline, CDR1 is SGHRS, CDR2 YFSETQ. With V trimmed by 4 bases and J by 2 bases, 10 bases remained unmatched. CDR3 in amino acids: CASSPGEGGLTDTQYF. The CDR3 DNA follows: TGCGCCAGCAGCCCGGGGGAGGGCGGACTCACAGATACGCAGTATTTT.

The V call is TRBV7-9, the J call TRBJ2-5, with 7 bases that match TRBD2. J gave up 2 bases and V 3 bases, and 12 bases lay outside the gene matches. This CDR3 spans 17 amino acids. Germline V gene sequence: CDR1 SEHNR, CDR2 FQNEAQ (reference sequence). The CDR3 bases are TGTGCCAGCAGCTTCCGGGTGGCTAGCGGTCTTCAAGAGACCCAGTACTTC. Residues: CASSFRVASGLQETQYF. Using reference TRBV7-9 and TRBJ2-5 for the parts outside the CDR3, the full variable domain is DTGVSQNPRHKITKRGQNVTFRCDPISEHNRLYWYRQTLGQGPEFLTYFQNEAQLEKSRLLSDRFSAERPKGSFSTLEIQRTEQGDSAMYLCASSFRVASGLQETQYFGPGTRLLVL.

The rearrangement links TRBV5-1 to TRBJ2-7; TRBD2 agrees at 12 bases. CDR3 length: 14 amino acids. Trimming at V came to 4 bases and at J to 5 bases, leaving 4 bases not matched to a gene. Per the germline V gene, CDR1 is SGHRS and CDR2 is YFSETQ. The CDR3 sequence: CASSVSSGRDEQYF. Here the CDR3 DNA reads TGCGCCAGCAGCGTCTCTAGCGGGAGGGACGAGCAGTACTTC.

This clonotype was recorded a few times. The chain joins TRBV4-2 to TRBJ2-7, with 8 bases matching TRBD2. J gave up 5 bases and V 1 base, and 7 bases lay outside the gene matches. CDR1 is LGHNA, CDR2 YNFKEQ, per germline. CDR3 length: 15 amino acids. The CDR3 is CASSQVDAGGNEQYF. CDR3 nucleotide sequence: TGTGCCAGCAGCCAAGTAGATGCGGGAGGAAACGAGCAGTACTTC.